This TCR beta chain was identified in a study of CD8 T cells in ankylosing spondylitis. CDR3 length: 13 amino acids. CDR1 and CDR2 (germline): MDHEN, SYDVKM. Details on this clonotype: Germline and junction disagree at one end, which may indicate a read error.

A single record per CDR3 protein comes from TCRdb applying MiXCR to the 5' RACE reads. The data show approximately 200,000 distinct CDR3 sequences, with about 13% seen just once and about 17% held by the top ten. The sequence derives from a male donor with ankylosing spondylitis or in good health (not recorded which). This chain connects TRBV28 to TRBJ2-7, with D uncertain. Sequenced: blood, either unsorted or a sorted T cell fraction (not recorded which). DNA of the CDR3: TGTGCCAGCAGTTTTGAGCCGGCCTACGGGCAGTACTTC. Its translation is CASSFEPAYGQYF.